These 14 T cell receptor beta chains were all obtained from the same sample, sequenced in a study of blood T cell repertoires in COVID-19. Sequencing used immunoSEQ multiplex PCR; TCRdb keeps in-frame clones, though not all of them. Of some 300,000 clones in the sample, roughly nine tenths were seen once. The sequencing input was PBMCs or T cells enriched from blood (not recorded which). The receptor source for this set is a woman aged 30 to 39 who had been exposed to COVID-19.

The V call is TRBV19, the J call TRBJ1-5; the D gene is possibly TRBD1 (5 bases). The CDR3 is made up of 15 amino acids. Trimming removed 8 bases at V and 5 bases at J, with 19 bases between. Germline CDR1 is LNHDA and CDR2 is SQIVND (reference sequence). The CDR3 is CASGDYWGSDQPQHF. The CDR3 nucleotides read TGTGCCAGTGGGGACTATTGGGGAAGCGATCAGCCCCAGCATTTT.

This clone was seen once. The chain is built from TRBV19 and TRBJ1-1; D gene unclear. Trimming removed 0 bases from V and 6 bases from J, with 14 bases in between. The CDR3 has 15 amino acids. The germline gives CDR1 LNHDA, CDR2 SQIVND (reference sequence). The CDR3 is CASSIDRRLVAEAFF. CDR3 DNA sequence: TGTGCCAGTAGTATAGATCGCAGGCTGGTCGCTGAAGCTTTCTTT.

This clone showed up just a few times. The chain links TRBV10-3 to TRBJ1-6; TRBD1 matches 7 bases. The CDR3 contains 16 residues. Germline V gene sequence: CDR1 ENHRY, CDR2 SYGVKD. V trimming: 6 bases; J trimming: 6 bases; junction bases outside the gene matches: 11. CDR3 sequence reads: CAISSENRGSNSPLHF. DNA of the CDR3: TGTGCCATCAGCTCCGAGAACAGGGGATCTAATTCACCCCTCCACTTT.

The chain couples TRBV24-1 to TRBJ2-2; 11 bases are a match to TRBD1. The CDR3 is made up of 15 amino acids. V gave up 5 bases and J gave up 9 bases; unmatched junction bases: 7. CDR1 is KGHDR and CDR2 is SFDVKD in the germline V gene. CDR3 sequence (DNA): TGTGCCACCAGTGCCCGGACAGGGGGCAATTGGGAGCTGTTTTTT. Translated, it gives CATSARTGGNWELFF.

This clone is a singleton in its sample. The chain links TRBV7-6 to TRBJ1-2, with TRBD1 identical over 8 bases. The V gene's germline CDR1 is SGHVS and CDR2 FNYEAQ. Germline trimming cut 5 bases from V and 4 bases from J; bases unmatched to any gene: 9. The CDR3 extends over 15 amino acids. The CDR3 DNA reads TGTGCCAGCAGCCAGGACCCGACAGGGGCCTATGGCTACACCTTC. Its protein product is CASSQDPTGAYGYTF.

The chain joins TRBV7-9 to TRBJ2-7, with D perhaps TRBD2 (6 bases). V was shortened by 5 bases and J by 4 bases, with 12 bases between the two germline ends. Germline V CDR1 and CDR2: SEHNR, FQNEAQ (reference sequence). CDR3 length equals 13 residues. This CDR3 is CASSEGLEYEQYF. In DNA form, the CDR3 reads TGTGCCAGCAGCGAGGGACTGGAATACGAGCAGTACTTC.

This clone was recorded once. J is TRBJ2-2 and V is TRBV5-1, with D unclear. Germline V CDR1 and CDR2: SGHRS, YFSETQ. Deletions cut 0 bases from V and 5 bases from J, with 5 bases between. The CDR3 runs 13 residues. CDR3 region: CASSLAGTGELFF. DNA for the CDR3: TGCGCCAGCAGCTTGGCCGGGACCGGGGAGCTGTTTTTT.

The chain recombines TRBV5-1 with TRBJ2-2; perhaps TRBD2 as D (6 bases). Germline V gives CDR1 SGHRS, CDR2 YFSETQ. The CDR3 length is 15 residues. Trimming took 4 bases from V and 1 from J, leaving 11 bases between them. CDR3: CASSRGLKNTGELFF. CDR3 in DNA: TGCGCCAGCAGCAGGGGACTCAAGAACACCGGGGAGCTGTTTTTT. Combining the CDR3 with reference TRBV5-1 and TRBJ2-2 gives the whole variable domain KAGVTQTPRYLIKTRGQQVTLSCSPISGHRSVSWYQQTPGQGLQFLFEYFSETQRNKGNFPGRFSGRQFSNSRSEMNVSTLELGDSALYLCASSRGLKNTGELFFGEGSRLTVL.

This chain uses TRBV5-6 with TRBJ2-5; D might be TRBD1 (6 bases). Germline V CDR1 and CDR2: SGHDT, YYEEEE. Trimming shortened V by 4 bases and J by 1 base, and 11 bases separated the two germline ends. The CDR3 totals 14 residues. As DNA, the CDR3 is TGTGCCAGCAGCGGAACAGGGCGCCAAGAGACCCAGTACTTC. It specifies CASSGTGRQETQYF.

This clone was observed a single time. The rearrangement joins TRBV7-2 to TRBJ2-7; 8 bases are a match to TRBD2. This CDR3 has 16 amino acids. J was trimmed by 3 bases and V by 1 base; bases with no gene match: 8. Germline CDR1 SGHTA, CDR2 FQGNSA. Here the CDR3 DNA reads TGTGCCAGCAGCTTAGGGGCCGGGGGGGTAAGCTACGAGCAGTACTTC. This codes for CASSLGAGGVSYEQYF.

The chain has TRBV5-1 and TRBJ1-1; no firm D call. V was cut by 4 bases and J by 1 base, with 11 bases left in between. The CDR3 sequence is 14 residues long. In germline, CDR1 is SGHRS, CDR2 YFSETQ. The CDR3 bases are TGCGCCAGCAGCGTCAGCGGGCGGAACACTGAAGCTTTCTTT. Protein: CASSVSGRNTEAFF.

The chain couples TRBV7-9 to TRBJ1-1; 10 bases fit TRBD1. The V and J ends lost 5 bases and 4 bases, in that order; junction bases with no gene match: 4. Per the germline V gene, CDR1 is SEHNR and CDR2 is FQNEAQ (reference sequence). This CDR3 is 14 amino acids long. CDR3 protein: CASSSRDRGTEAFF. The CDR3 DNA is TGTGCCAGCAGCAGCCGGGACAGGGGCACTGAAGCTTTCTTT.

This chain's CDR3 is CASSLQGRYEKLFF. DNA of the CDR3: TGTGCCAGCAGCTTACAGGGGCGCTATGAAAAACTGTTTTTT. V is TRBV2 and J is TRBJ1-4; the match to TRBD1 covers 7 bases. After removal of 6 bases from V and 6 bases from J, the junction contained 7 bases not matched to a gene. The CDR3 sequence is 14 residues long. Per germline, CDR1 SNHLY and CDR2 FYNNEI.

In DNA, the CDR3 is TGCGCCAGCACCCGCGCCCCCTCCGCAACTAATGAAAAACTGTTTTTT. Residues: CASTRAPSATNEKLFF. V is TRBV23-1 and J is TRBJ1-4; D is ambiguous. TRBV23-1 has ORF status, its function being uncertain. This CDR3 has 16 amino acids. Trimming left V 7 bases short and J 0 bases short, with 15 bases between.